Described below is a single T cell receptor (beta chain) sequence and its context. V was shortened by 6 bases and J by 3 bases, with 18 bases between the two germline ends. Per germline, CDR1 SNHLY and CDR2 FYNNEI. The CDR3 extends over 15 amino acids. Original processing methods: ImmunoSEQ output lacked quality scores and full-length reads, limiting matched filtering. This table comes from immunoSEQ multiplex PCR, and its TCRdb copy is limited to in-frame clones, with some not included. That table is the source of V, J and clone size, and D and trimming were worked out from the DNA. The sample has roughly 220,000 clones, approximately 65% seen once. Within Nashville, Tennessee resided all donors, each a Caucasian adult. Memory CD4+ cells were the fraction left after CD45RA+ naive selection. This record belongs to a study of shared clonotypes between healthy human individuals. Study-level background: The cohort had two women and a few men, ages 18 to 49.

The chain combines TRBV2 with TRBJ2-7; D call uncertain. The sample was memory CD4+ T cells sorted from blood. Subset: CD45RA-negative fraction. This TCR was sampled from a man aged 30 to 45 in good health. The CDR3 DNA is TGTGCCAGCAGGGCCGCGCCTGTACTCCTCTACGAGCAGTACTTC. Amino acid sequence: CASRAAPVLLYEQYF.